These 16 T cell receptor beta chains were all obtained from the same sample, sequenced in a study of shared clonotypes between healthy human individuals. This table comes from immunoSEQ multiplex PCR, and its TCRdb copy is limited to in-frame clones, with some not included. The data contain millions of clones, approximately 95% of them singletons. Sequences were obtained from naive CD4+ T cells from PBMCs. Subset specified: CD45RA+ positively selected. The receptors come from a man in his late teens or twenties in good health. Some clones in this sample may be carry-over from other donors' samples.

A remark on this clone: Other DNA sequences of this sample code for an identical CDR3. J is TRBJ2-3 and V is TRBV5-1; unclear D gene. V was cut by 0 bases and J by 0 bases, with 5 bases left in between. The germline V gene has CDR1 SGHRS and CDR2 YFSETQ. The length of the CDR3 is 14 residues. The CDR3 is CASSLDSSTDTQYF. The CDR3, as DNA: TGCGCCAGCAGCTTGGACTCCAGCACAGATACGCAGTATTTT.

This sequence joins TRBV11-3 and TRBJ2-5; D perhaps matches TRBD1 (6 bases). Germline CDR1 reads SGHNT; CDR2 reads YENEEA. The CDR3 is 13 amino acids. Trimming cost V 6 bases and J 7 bases, with 15 bases left between them. The CDR3 sequence is CASSRNREGTQYF. The CDR3 nucleotides read TGTGCCAGCAGTCGAAACAGGGAAGGGACCCAGTACTTC.

Only a few counts were recorded for this clone. CDR3 in amino acids: CSADGQEAFF. Here the CDR3 DNA reads TGCAGTGCTGACGGACAGGAAGCTTTCTTT. The gene calls are TRBV20-1 and TRBJ1-1; D perhaps matches TRBD1 (6 bases). Germline-derived CDR1 and CDR2 are DFQATT and SNEGSKA (reference sequence). V was shortened by 5 bases and J by 8 bases, with 9 bases between the two germline ends. The CDR3 length is 10 residues.

This chain links TRBV7-8 with TRBJ2-5; D ambiguous. Germline lookup yields CDR1 SGHVS and CDR2 FQNEAQ. The V and J ends lost 1 base and 7 bases respectively, with 16 bases between them. CDR3 length equals 15 residues. The CDR3 sequence is CASSLGGGGWGTQYF. The CDR3 coding sequence is TGTGCCAGCAGCTTAGGTGGTGGTGGGTGGGGGACCCAGTACTTC.

The gene calls are TRBV5-8 and TRBJ2-3; D ambiguous. CDR3 length: 12 residues. The germline gives CDR1 SGHTS, CDR2 YDEGEE. V lost 2 bases and J lost 6, with 7 bases in between. DNA of the CDR3: TGTGCCAGCAGCTTTACGCCGGATACGCAGTATTTT. Protein product: CASSFTPDTQYF. Full variable domain (rest looked up from reference TRBV5-8 and TRBJ2-3): EAGVTQSPTHLIKTRGQQATLRCSPISGHTSVYWYQQALGLGLQFLLWYDEGEERNRGNFPPRFSGRQFPNYSSELNVNALELEDSALYLCASSFTPDTQYFGPGTRLTVL.

With regard to this clone: Other DNA sequences from this sample encode an identical CDR3 as well. The chain combines TRBV5-4 with TRBJ2-1; 7 nucleotides agree with TRBD2. From germline, CDR1 is SGHNT and CDR2 YYREEE (reference sequence). Trimming at V came to 0 bases and at J to 2 bases, leaving 2 bases not matched to a gene. CDR3 length: 15 residues. Here the CDR3 reads CASSLASGAYNEQFF. The CDR3 DNA sequence: TGTGCCAGCAGCTTGGCTAGCGGAGCCTACAATGAGCAGTTCTTC.

Comment on this clone: This CDR3 is also generated by other DNA sequences in the sample. This chain connects TRBV14 to TRBJ1-2; a weak D match, TRBD1 (5 bases). The ends were cut back, 2 bases at V and 4 bases at J, with 8 bases in the middle. The CDR3 is made up of 13 amino acids. Germline loops: CDR1 SGHDN, CDR2 FVKESK. CDR3 in DNA: TGTGCCAGCAGCCAACAGGGATTCTATGGCTACACCTTC. Protein: CASSQQGFYGYTF. Full variable domain (outside the CDR3, taken from reference TRBV14 and TRBJ1-2): EAGVTQFPSHSVIEKGQTVTLRCDPISGHDNLYWYRRVMGKEIKFLLHFVKESKQDESGMPNNRFLAERTGGTYSTLKVQPAELEDSGVYFCASSQQGFYGYTFGSGTRLTVV.

This chain links TRBV6-5 with TRBJ2-1; TRBD2 matches at 11 bases. Germline trimming cut 6 bases from V and 8 bases from J; bases unmatched to any gene: 6. Germline values: CDR1 MNHEY, CDR2 SVGAGI. This CDR3 comprises 14 residues. CDR3 coding DNA: TGTGCCAGCAGGATGACTAGCGGGAACTATGAGCAGTTCTTC. Translating it yields CASRMTSGNYEQFF.

The V and J genes are TRBV4-3 and TRBJ2-3, with 8 positions matching TRBD2. CDR3 length: 14 amino acids. Germline values: CDR1 LGHNA, CDR2 YSLEER. V was clipped by 4 bases and J by 3 bases; unmatched bases: 3. Here the CDR3 reads CASSPGGGTDTQYF. In DNA form, the CDR3 reads TGCGCCAGCAGCCCGGGCGGGGGGACAGATACGCAGTATTTT.

The gene calls are TRBV5-1 and TRBJ2-7, with 12 bases fitting TRBD1. The CDR3 spans 15 residues. Germline CDR1 reads SGHRS; CDR2 reads YFSETQ. Trimming took 2 bases from V and 6 from J; bases not matched to a gene: 6. The CDR3 spells CASSFRDRGQAEQYF. CDR3 bases: TGCGCCAGCAGCTTTCGGGACAGGGGGCAGGCCGAGCAGTACTTC.

V is TRBV5-6 and J is TRBJ1-3; the D is unclear. V was clipped by 2 bases and J by 4 bases, with 19 bases between them. The CDR3 contains 17 residues. CDR1 is SGHDT, CDR2 YYEEEE, per germline. In DNA, the CDR3 is TGTGCCAGCAGCTTCTGGGGTGTATCTGTGGCGGGAAACACCATATATTTT. Its translation: CASSFWGVSVAGNTIYF.

The chain recombines TRBV7-9 with TRBJ1-1, with 9 bases aligning to TRBD1. Germline V gene data show CDR1 as SEHNR and CDR2 as FQNEAQ (reference sequence). The CDR3 length is 15 residues. The V and J ends lost 4 bases and 4 bases, in that order; junction bases with no gene match: 7. The CDR3 sequence is CASSSGQGLSTEAFF. DNA of the CDR3: TGTGCCAGCAGCTCGGGACAGGGATTAAGCACTGAAGCTTTCTTT.

The gene calls are TRBV4-1 and TRBJ2-6; either TRBD1 or TRBD2 may fit D (6 bases each). Germline V gene lookup returns CDR1 MGHRA and CDR2 YSYEKL. The CDR3 is 18 residues long. V was cut by 1 base and J by 0 bases, with 13 bases left in between. CDR3 protein: CASSQVIGGGSGANVLTF. For the CDR3, the DNA is TGCGCCAGCAGCCAAGTGATTGGAGGGGGCTCTGGGGCCAACGTCCTGACTTTC.

This chain connects TRBV7-2 to TRBJ2-3; D possibly matches TRBD1 or TRBD2 (6 bases each). Per germline, CDR1 SGHTA and CDR2 FQGNSA. Between the trimmed V and J ends, which lost 5 bases and 2 bases, there was a span of 14 bases. The CDR3 covers 15 residues. CDR3: CASSGGLLVTDTQYF. CDR3 sequence (DNA): TGTGCCAGCAGCGGGGGGCTATTGGTCACAGATACGCAGTATTTT.

Worth noting for this clone: In the same sample, other DNA sequences code for this CDR3. V and J are TRBV28 and TRBJ2-1; TRBD2 might be the D (6 bases). The CDR3 length is 15 residues. Germline CDR1 and CDR2: MDHEN and SYDVKM. Between the trimmed V and J ends, which lost 2 bases and 1 base, there was a span of 9 bases. The CDR3 loop is CASSLVGGSYNEQFF. CDR3 DNA: TGTGCCAGCAGTTTAGTGGGGGGATCCTACAATGAGCAGTTCTTC.

This chain links TRBV5-6 with TRBJ2-3; 8 bases are a match to TRBD2. J lost 1 base, V lost 3 bases, and 4 bases had no gene match. From germline, CDR1 is SGHDT and CDR2 YYEEEE. The CDR3 length is 15 residues. In DNA form, the CDR3 reads TGTGCCAGCAGCTGGCGGGGGGAAGGCACAGATACGCAGTATTTT. Translating gives CASSWRGEGTDTQYF.